A single sample is the source of the 12 T cell receptor beta chains below, sequenced in a study of blood T cell repertoires in COVID-19. The assay was immunoSEQ multiplex PCR, and TCRdb's table has in-frame clones only and misses some. The table shows fewer than 250,000 clones, with around four fifths occurring only once. The sample was peripheral blood. The receptors here all came from a human donor in a cohort sampled during active COVID-19.

The J gene is TRBJ2-7, the V gene TRBV7-8; D is perhaps TRBD2 (6 bases). The CDR3 has 14 residues. Germline CDR1 and CDR2: SGHVS and FQNEAQ. The V end lost 1 base, the J end lost 0 bases, and 7 bases lay between the germline ends. Here the CDR3 reads CASSLGGVSYEQYF. CDR3 bases: TGTGCCAGCAGCTTAGGCGGGGTCTCCTACGAGCAGTACTTC.

The rearrangement joins TRBV6-2 or TRBV6-3 to TRBJ2-4; 9 bases match TRBD2. This CDR3 is 18 amino acids long. The germline V gene encodes CDR1 MNHEY and CDR2 SVGEGT. V shed 2 bases, J shed 2 bases, and the junction held 10 bases outside the gene matches. CDR3 DNA: TGTGCCAGCAGTTACGAGTACCCAGCGGGAGGCTCCAAAAACATTCAGTACTTC. Its protein product is CASSYEYPAGGSKNIQYF.

The V gene is TRBV5-1, the J gene TRBJ1-1; TRBD1 is a possible D gene (5 bases). The CDR3 loop spans 13 amino acids. The germline V gene encodes CDR1 SGHRS and CDR2 YFSETQ. Between the trimmed V and J ends, which lost 4 bases and 2 bases, there was a span of 9 bases. The CDR3 sequence: CASSDQGNTEAFF. CDR3 in DNA: TGCGCCAGCAGCGATCAGGGAAACACTGAAGCTTTCTTT.

The chain combines TRBV2 with TRBJ1-2; maybe TRBD1 (5 bases). The V gene lost 2 bases and the J gene lost 8 bases, with 12 bases spanning the gap. This CDR3 is built from 13 residues. CDR1 SNHLY and CDR2 FYNNEI come from the germline V gene. This CDR3 is CASSESWGVGYTF. The CDR3 nucleotides read TGTGCCAGCAGTGAATCTTGGGGGGTCGGCTACACCTTC. Full variable domain (remainder filled in from reference TRBV2 and TRBJ1-2): EPEVTQTPSHQVTQMGQEVILRCVPISNHLYFYWYRQILGQKVEFLVSFYNNEISEKSEIFDDQFSVERPDGSNFTLKIRSTKLEDSAMYFCASSESWGVGYTFGSGTRLTVV.

This clone was detected ten times or more. The rearrangement uses TRBV28 and TRBJ1-2; D is unclear. Germline lookup yields CDR1 MDHEN and CDR2 SYDVKM. V was clipped by 2 bases and J by 6 bases, with 7 bases between them. This CDR3 is built from 12 residues. CDR3 DNA sequence: TGTGCCAGCAGTTTAGAAACTCATGGCTACACCTTC. Amino acid sequence: CASSLETHGYTF.

V is TRBV7-8 and J is TRBJ2-5, with 8 positions matching TRBD2. The CDR3 has 15 residues. The germline gives CDR1 SGHVS, CDR2 FQNEAQ. V shed 8 bases and J 4 bases; nucleotides not matched to a gene: 12. CDR3 sequence reads: CASSGPGRGIETQYF. For the CDR3, the DNA is TGTGCCAGCTCTGGTCCCGGGAGGGGGATAGAGACCCAGTACTTC.

The rearrangement joins TRBV19 to TRBJ1-2; 9 positions agree with TRBD1. This CDR3 region has 16 residues. Germline V CDR1 and CDR2: LNHDA, SQIVND (reference sequence). V was pared by 6 bases and J by 3 bases, with 11 bases of the junction left unmatched. CDR3 loop: CASSPRGRTGDYGYTF. The CDR3, as DNA: TGTGCCAGTAGCCCGCGGGGACGGACAGGGGACTATGGCTACACCTTC.

J is TRBJ2-7 and V is TRBV5-8, with D tentatively TRBD1 (5 bases). The V and J ends lost 0 bases and 1 base respectively, with 5 bases between them. From germline, CDR1 is SGHTS and CDR2 YDEGEE. The CDR3 sequence is 13 residues long. For the CDR3, the DNA is TGTGCCAGCAGCTTGGGACAGTCCTACGAGCAGTACGTC. Protein sequence: CASSLGQSYEQYV.

This clone was observed a single time. The V gene is TRBV19, the J gene TRBJ1-2; possible D gene TRBD1, 6 bases. V was clipped by 5 bases and J by 3 bases, with 13 bases between them. The CDR3 spans 14 residues. Germline V gene sequence: CDR1 LNHDA, CDR2 SQIVND (reference sequence). This chain's CDR3 is CASSPQGVDYGYTF. The DNA of the CDR3 is TGTGCCAGTAGTCCACAGGGAGTGGACTATGGCTACACCTTC.

This chain links TRBV19 with TRBJ2-3; 8 nucleotides line up with TRBD1. Per germline, CDR1 LNHDA and CDR2 SQIVND (reference sequence). CDR3 length: 14 residues. V dropped 6 bases and J dropped 3; count of bases not matched to a gene: 5. The CDR3 region is CASRTTGATDTQYF. The CDR3 DNA follows: TGTGCCAGTAGGACGACAGGGGCGACAGATACGCAGTATTTT.

This chain links TRBV9 with TRBJ2-5; D is possibly TRBD2 (6 bases). The V end was cut by 4 bases, the J end by 4 bases, with 17 bases between. The germline gives CDR1 SGDLS, CDR2 YYNGEE. CDR3 length: 15 residues. DNA for the CDR3: TGTGCCAGCAGCCGGATCGGGGGATCGAGAGAGACCCAGTACTTC. Amino acid sequence: CASSRIGGSRETQYF.

This rearrangement joins TRBV7-6 to TRBJ2-3, with D possibly matching TRBD2 (5 bases). Trimming pared 5 bases from V and 3 bases from J, leaving 15 bases between. The germline CDR1 and CDR2 sequences are SGHVS and FNYEAQ. The CDR3 has 15 residues. CDR3 nucleotides: TGTGCCAGCAGCCGGGATGGCGCCAGAACAGATACGCAGTATTTT. It codes for CASSRDGARTDTQYF.